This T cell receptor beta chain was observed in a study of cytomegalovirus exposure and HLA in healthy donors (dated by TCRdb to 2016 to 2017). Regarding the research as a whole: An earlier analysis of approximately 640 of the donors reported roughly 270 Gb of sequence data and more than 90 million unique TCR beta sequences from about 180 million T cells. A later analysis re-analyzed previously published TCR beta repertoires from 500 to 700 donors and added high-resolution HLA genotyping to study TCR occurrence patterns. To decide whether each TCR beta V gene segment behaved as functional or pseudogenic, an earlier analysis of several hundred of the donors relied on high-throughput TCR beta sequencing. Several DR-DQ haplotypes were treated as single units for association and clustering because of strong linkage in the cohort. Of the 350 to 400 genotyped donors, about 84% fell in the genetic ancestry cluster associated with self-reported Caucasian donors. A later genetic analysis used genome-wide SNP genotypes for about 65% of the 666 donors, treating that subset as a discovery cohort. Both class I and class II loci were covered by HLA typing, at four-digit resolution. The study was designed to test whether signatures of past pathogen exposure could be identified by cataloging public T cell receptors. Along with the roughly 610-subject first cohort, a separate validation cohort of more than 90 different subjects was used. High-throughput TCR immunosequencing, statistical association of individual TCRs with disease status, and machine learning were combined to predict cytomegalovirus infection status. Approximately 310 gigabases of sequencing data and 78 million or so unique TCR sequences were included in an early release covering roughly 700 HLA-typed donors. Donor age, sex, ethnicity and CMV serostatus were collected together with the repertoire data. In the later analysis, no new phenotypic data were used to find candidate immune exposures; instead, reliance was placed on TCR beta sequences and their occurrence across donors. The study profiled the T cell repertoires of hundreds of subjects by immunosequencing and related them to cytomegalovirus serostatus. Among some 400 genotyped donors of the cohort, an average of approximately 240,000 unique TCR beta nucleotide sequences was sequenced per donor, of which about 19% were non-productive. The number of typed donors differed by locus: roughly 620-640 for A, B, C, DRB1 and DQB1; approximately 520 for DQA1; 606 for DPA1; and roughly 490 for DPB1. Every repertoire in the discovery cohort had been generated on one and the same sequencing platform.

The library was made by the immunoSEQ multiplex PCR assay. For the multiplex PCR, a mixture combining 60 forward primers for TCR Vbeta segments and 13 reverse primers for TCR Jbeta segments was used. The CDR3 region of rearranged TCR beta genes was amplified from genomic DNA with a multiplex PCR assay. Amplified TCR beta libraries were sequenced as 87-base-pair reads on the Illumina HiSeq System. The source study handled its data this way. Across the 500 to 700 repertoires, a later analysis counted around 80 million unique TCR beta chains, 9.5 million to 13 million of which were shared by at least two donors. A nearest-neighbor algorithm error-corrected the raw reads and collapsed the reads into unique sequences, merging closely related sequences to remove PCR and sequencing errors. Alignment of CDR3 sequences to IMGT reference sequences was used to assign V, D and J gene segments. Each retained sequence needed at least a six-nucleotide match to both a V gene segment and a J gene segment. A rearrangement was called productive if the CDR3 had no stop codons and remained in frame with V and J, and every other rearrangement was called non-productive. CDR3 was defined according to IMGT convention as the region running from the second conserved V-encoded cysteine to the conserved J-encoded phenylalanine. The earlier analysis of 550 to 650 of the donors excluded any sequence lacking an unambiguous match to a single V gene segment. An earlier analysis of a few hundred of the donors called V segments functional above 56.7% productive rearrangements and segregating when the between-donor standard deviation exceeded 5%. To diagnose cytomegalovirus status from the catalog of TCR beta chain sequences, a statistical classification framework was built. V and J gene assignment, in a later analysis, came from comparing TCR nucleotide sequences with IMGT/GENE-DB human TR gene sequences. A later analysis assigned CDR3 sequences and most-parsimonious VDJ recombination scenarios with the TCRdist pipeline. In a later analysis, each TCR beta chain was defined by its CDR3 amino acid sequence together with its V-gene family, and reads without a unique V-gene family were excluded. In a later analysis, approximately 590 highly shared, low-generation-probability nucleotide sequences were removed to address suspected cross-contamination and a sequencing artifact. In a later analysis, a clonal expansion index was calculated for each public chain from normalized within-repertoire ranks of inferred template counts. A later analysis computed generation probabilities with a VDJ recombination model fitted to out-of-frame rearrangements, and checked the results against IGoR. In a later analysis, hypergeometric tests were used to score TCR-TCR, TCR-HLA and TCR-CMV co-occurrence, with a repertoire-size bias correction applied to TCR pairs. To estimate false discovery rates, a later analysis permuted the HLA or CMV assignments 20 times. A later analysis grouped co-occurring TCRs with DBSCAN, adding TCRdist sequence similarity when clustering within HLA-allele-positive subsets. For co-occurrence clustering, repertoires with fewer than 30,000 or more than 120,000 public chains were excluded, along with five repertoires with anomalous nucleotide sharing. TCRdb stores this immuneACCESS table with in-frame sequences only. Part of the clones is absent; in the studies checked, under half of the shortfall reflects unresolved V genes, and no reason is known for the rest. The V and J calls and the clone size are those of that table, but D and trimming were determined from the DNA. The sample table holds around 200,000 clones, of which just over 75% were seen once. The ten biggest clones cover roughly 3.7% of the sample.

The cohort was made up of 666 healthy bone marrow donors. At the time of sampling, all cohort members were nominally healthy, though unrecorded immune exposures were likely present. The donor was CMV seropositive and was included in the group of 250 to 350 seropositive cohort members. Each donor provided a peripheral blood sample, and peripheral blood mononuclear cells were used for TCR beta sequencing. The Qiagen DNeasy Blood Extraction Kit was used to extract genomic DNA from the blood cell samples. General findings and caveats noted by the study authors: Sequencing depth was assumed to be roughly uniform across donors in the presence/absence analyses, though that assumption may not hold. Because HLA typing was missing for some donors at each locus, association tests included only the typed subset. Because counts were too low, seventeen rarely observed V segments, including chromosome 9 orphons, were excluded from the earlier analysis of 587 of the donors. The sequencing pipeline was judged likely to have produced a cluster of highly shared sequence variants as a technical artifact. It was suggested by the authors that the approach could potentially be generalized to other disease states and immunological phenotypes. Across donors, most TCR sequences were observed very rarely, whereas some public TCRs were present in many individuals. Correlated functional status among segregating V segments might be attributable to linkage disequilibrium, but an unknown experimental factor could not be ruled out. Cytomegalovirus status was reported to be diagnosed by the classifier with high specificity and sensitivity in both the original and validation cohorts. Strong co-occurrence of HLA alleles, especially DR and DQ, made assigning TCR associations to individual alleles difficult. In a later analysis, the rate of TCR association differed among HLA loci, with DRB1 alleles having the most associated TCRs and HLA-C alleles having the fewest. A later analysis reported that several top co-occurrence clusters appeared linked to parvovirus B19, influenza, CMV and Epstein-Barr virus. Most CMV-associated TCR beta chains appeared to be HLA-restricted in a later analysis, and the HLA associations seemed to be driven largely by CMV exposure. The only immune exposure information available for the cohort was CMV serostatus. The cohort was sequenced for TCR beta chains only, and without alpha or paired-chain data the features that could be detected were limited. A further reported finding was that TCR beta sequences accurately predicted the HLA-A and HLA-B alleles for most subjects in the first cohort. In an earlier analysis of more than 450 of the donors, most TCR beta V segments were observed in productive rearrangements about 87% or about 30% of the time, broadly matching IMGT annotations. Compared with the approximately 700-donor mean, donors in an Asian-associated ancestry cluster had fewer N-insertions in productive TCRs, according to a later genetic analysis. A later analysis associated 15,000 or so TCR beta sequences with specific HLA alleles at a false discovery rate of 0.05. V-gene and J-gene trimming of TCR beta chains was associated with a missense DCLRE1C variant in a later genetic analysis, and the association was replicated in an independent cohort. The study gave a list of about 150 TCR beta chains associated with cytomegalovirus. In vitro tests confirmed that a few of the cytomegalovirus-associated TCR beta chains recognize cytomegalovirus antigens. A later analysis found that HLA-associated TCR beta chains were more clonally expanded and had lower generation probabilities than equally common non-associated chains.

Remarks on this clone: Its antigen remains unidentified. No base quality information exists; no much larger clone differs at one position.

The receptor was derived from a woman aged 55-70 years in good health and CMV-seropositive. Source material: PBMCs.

The CDR3 amino acid sequence is: CASSRRARRDREYNEQFF. The bases read TGTGCCAGCAGTAGACGCGCCCGCCGGGACAGGGAATACAATGAGCAGTTCTTC. The chain employs TRBV27 and TRBJ2-1, with 9 junctional bases fitting TRBD1. CDR1 and CDR2 are drawn from the germline V gene (reference sequence): MNHEY, SMNVEV. Spanning cysteine to phenylalanine, the CDR3 consists of 18 amino acids. This entry keeps only the CDR3 DNA: 54 bases, framed from base 1. V has 5 bases trimmed and J has 4 bases trimmed; junction bases matching no gene number 15.